What follows describes a single TCR beta chain. Its antigen is currently not known. One base away there is no much larger clone; base qualities are not given. The immunoSEQ assay, a bias-controlled multiplex PCR using V- and J-specific primers, was used to amplify TCR beta CDR3 regions from genomic DNA. A second PCR step added a proprietary barcode and Illumina adapter sequences to the CDR3 amplicons. An Illumina MiSeq instrument was used for sequencing of the CDR3 libraries. The original pipeline was this. Export and quality control were performed with immunoSEQ Analyzer 3.0, and downstream analyses were performed with R Bioconductor and Immunarch. Only productive rearrangements in the normalized downsampled data set went into calculating the repertoire metrics. In the normalized cohort, a clonotype counted as pathologically expanded if the clonotype was larger than 5 templates. The Inverse Simpson Index served as the measure of repertoire diversity. The non-normalized data set was used for CMV-specificity analyses so that all clonotypes could be captured. TCRdb took over this immuneACCESS table, retaining in-frame rearrangements with V and J assigned. Such tables are incomplete; in checked studies, under half of the missing clones stem from an unresolved V gene, and the remainder is unexplained. V and J calls and clone size are copied from that table; D and trimming were computed from the DNA. The sample table shows some 980 clones, and around 96% are seen once. The ten largest account for under 7.5% of the sample.

The CDR3 numbers 13 residues from cysteine through phenylalanine. The retained sequence is limited to the CDR3, 39 bases, with the frame set at the first base. V is cut by 2 bases and J by 2 bases, and the space between the germline ends is 6 bases. As encoded in the germline V gene (reference sequence), CDR1 is MNHEY while CDR2 is SMNVEV. The data belong to a study of T cell clonotyping in hematopoietic cell transplantation (dated by TCRdb to about 2021). Notes on the research overall: In the study, more than 130 blood samples were gathered from a few dozen consecutive transplant recipients and their related donors. Recruitment of patients was conducted between late 2015 and early 2017, and follow-up was continued until late 2020 or death.

The paper as a whole reports these results and caveats: A decrease in recipient TCR diversity was observed after transplant, and a progressive increase in pathologically expanded clonotypes was seen from day 30 to day 180. Broader posttransplant TCR repertoire diversity was predicted by donor and pretransplant recipient Inverse Simpson Index values. Overlap with donor repertoires was found for only a small fraction of recipient repertoires, with over 97% found to appear de novo at the given depth. The sample size was limited, and CD4 and CD8 repertoire contributions could not be separated because cells were not sorted.

Read against the paper, the sample's time point label means: 180 days after allo-HCT. Blood samples were obtained from recipients approximately 28 days before transplant and at days 30, 100 and 180 after transplant. Using Nuclei Lysis Solution, genomic DNA was extracted from unfractionated peripheral blood mononuclear cells that were either fresh or cryopreserved. This clonotype originated in a male patient aged 55-69 years who had an allogeneic stem cell transplant from an unrelated donor, so T cells may come from the graft donor. Some clones in this sample may be carry-over from other donors' samples. The sequence joins TRBV27 to TRBJ1-2; the D gene assignment is ambiguous. The material was peripheral blood mononuclear cells, obtained 180 days after allogeneic stem cell transplant. The DNA sequence is TGTGCCAGCAGTTTAGGGCGGAACTATGGCTACACCTTC. This yields the protein CASSLGRNYGYTF.